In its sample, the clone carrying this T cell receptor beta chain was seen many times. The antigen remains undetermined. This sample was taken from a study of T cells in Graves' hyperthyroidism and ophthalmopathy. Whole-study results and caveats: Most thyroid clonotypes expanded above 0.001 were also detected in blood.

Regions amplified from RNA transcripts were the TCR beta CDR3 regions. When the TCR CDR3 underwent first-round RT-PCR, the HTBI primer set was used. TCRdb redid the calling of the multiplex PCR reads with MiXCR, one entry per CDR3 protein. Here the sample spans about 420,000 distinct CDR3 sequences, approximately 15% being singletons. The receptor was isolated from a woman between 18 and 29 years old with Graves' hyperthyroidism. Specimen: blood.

Written as DNA, the CDR3 is TGTGCCAGCTCACCGGACAGGGGGCTTCCATACAATGAGCAGTTCTTC. Translated, it gives CASSPDRGLPYNEQFF. The rearrangement joins TRBV18 to TRBJ2-1; 11 bases are a match to TRBD1. CDR3 length: 16 residues. The germline V gene has CDR1 KGHSH and CDR2 LQKENI. V lost 3 bases to trimming and J lost 4 bases; unmatched junction nucleotides: 5.